These 26 T cell receptor beta chains share one sample of origin, sequenced in a study of human T cells and chemical hapten exposure (dated by TCRdb to the early 2020s). This specimen's time point label, per the study, means: pre-sensitization, week 0. The intended sense of this specimen's treatment or condition label: therapeutic diphenylcyclopropenone sensitization with weekly scalp DPC. Unfractionated whole blood was collected in Tempus Blood RNA tubes, and total RNA was extracted from that blood. The library was built by means of RACE. Sequencing relied on a NextSeq 500. The raw public data were reprocessed by TCRdb itself: fastp quality trimming at Q25, MiXCR clonotype calling, in-frame beta chains only. Each CDR3 protein appears once, grouped with its most common genes and DNA. This sample holds under 45,000 distinct CDR3 sequences; 10% to 13% were observed only once. Of the sample, roughly a quarter falls within the top ten clones.

The sequencing here drew on whole blood, taken in connection with sensitization to the hapten diphenylcyclopropenone (DPC). These receptors all stem from a man in his forties or fifties with alopecia areata. Some clones in this sample may be carry-over from other donors' samples.

This clonotype was observed many times. The CDR3 loop reads CASGGQTNNSPLHF. For the CDR3, the DNA is TGTGCCAGCGGGGGCCAAACAAACAATTCACCCCTCCACTTT. The V gene is TRBV25-1, the J gene TRBJ1-6; D is possibly TRBD1 (6 bases). The CDR3 spans 14 residues. The germline CDR1 and CDR2 sequences are MGHDK and SYGVNS. Trimming left V 8 bases short and J 7 bases short, with 15 bases between.

This clonotype was seen repeatedly, ten times or more. The rearrangement joins TRBV18 to TRBJ1-5; D is possibly TRBD1 (6 bases). Deletions cut 0 bases from V and 2 bases from J, with 8 bases between. The CDR3 runs to 15 residues. Germline CDR1 is KGHSH and CDR2 is LQKENI. CDR3 in amino acids: CASSPPGGGNQPQHF. The CDR3 DNA reads TGTGCCAGCTCACCACCAGGGGGAGGCAATCAGCCCCAGCATTTT.

V gene TRBV28 combines with J gene TRBJ2-5, with 8 bases identical to TRBD1. J gave up 8 bases and V 7 bases, and 12 bases lay outside the gene matches. CDR3 length: 14 residues. Germline assignment: CDR1 MDHEN and CDR2 SYDVKM. DNA of the CDR3: TGTGCCAGCACTCCCGGGGACAGGACTGGAACCCAGTACTTC. Amino acid sequence: CASTPGDRTGTQYF. Complete variable domain (other parts from reference TRBV28 and TRBJ2-5): DVKVTQSSRYLVKRTGEKVFLECVQDMDHENMFWYRQDPGLGLRLIYFSYDVKMKEKGDIPEGYSVSREKKERFSLILESASTNQTSMYLCASTPGDRTGTQYFGPGTRLLVL.

The chain is built from TRBV7-8 and TRBJ1-4; D not certain. Trimming left V 5 bases short and J 5 bases short, with 15 bases between. From germline, CDR1 is SGHVS and CDR2 FQNEAQ. The CDR3 consists of 15 residues. CDR3 sequence: CASSPRHPENEKLFF. The CDR3 region has the DNA TGTGCCAGCAGCCCGAGACACCCCGAAAATGAAAAACTGTTTTTT. Filled out from reference TRBV7-8 and TRBJ1-4, the complete variable domain reads GAGVSQSPRYKVAKRGQDVALRCDPISGHVSLFWYQQALGQGPEFLTYFQNEAQLDKSGLPSDRFFAERPEGSVSTLKIQRTQQEDSAVYLCASSPRHPENEKLFFGSGTQLSVL.

This clonotype showed up just a few times. This chain connects TRBV29-1 to TRBJ2-3; 7 bases fit TRBD2. The CDR3 runs to 11 residues. Trimming removed 4 bases from V and 8 bases from J; junction bases left unmatched: 3. Germline CDR1 and CDR2: SQVTM and ANQGSEA. The chain's CDR3 is CSVVREGTQYF. Here the CDR3 DNA reads TGCAGCGTTGTCAGGGAGGGTACGCAGTATTTT.

This clonotype appeared many times. J is TRBJ2-3 and V is TRBV6-6, with D hard to call. Trimming shortened V by 2 bases and J by 3 bases, and 9 bases separated the two germline ends. This CDR3 region has 14 residues. Germline V gives CDR1 MNHNY, CDR2 SVGAGI (reference sequence). CDR3 in DNA: TGTGCCAGCAGTTACGGGGAAAGAACAGATACGCAGTATTTT. Protein product: CASSYGERTDTQYF.

This clonotype has only a few counts. The chain combines TRBV29-1 with TRBJ2-7, with a weak D call TRBD2 (5 bases). Between the trimmed V and J ends, which lost 3 bases and 2 bases, there was a span of 14 bases. The CDR3 spans 14 residues. Germline assignment: CDR1 SQVTM and CDR2 ANQGSEA. In DNA form, the CDR3 reads TGCAGCGTTGAGATTGGAAACGGGGCCTACGAGCAGTACTTC. Residues: CSVEIGNGAYEQYF.

This clonotype was counted between two and nine times. The chain joins TRBV29-1 to TRBJ1-1; D unclear. The CDR3 length is 11 residues. V dropped 2 bases and J dropped 7 bases, with 8 bases sitting between them. Germline V gene data show CDR1 as SQVTM and CDR2 as ANQGSEA. CDR3 residues: CSVEWSYEAFF. The CDR3 bases are TGCAGCGTTGAATGGTCGTATGAAGCTTTCTTT.

This clonotype appeared many times. The chain combines TRBV28 with TRBJ2-7; D not certain. Deletions cut 4 bases from V and 3 bases from J, with 13 bases between. Germline CDR1 MDHEN, CDR2 SYDVKM. The CDR3 is 14 amino acids. The CDR3 spells CASSSGGSLYEQYF. The CDR3 nucleotides read TGTGCCAGCAGTTCGGGCGGCTCTCTCTACGAGCAGTACTTC.

This clonotype was counted many times. V and J are TRBV29-1 and TRBJ1-2; unclear D gene. CDR1 SQVTM and CDR2 ANQGSEA come from the germline V gene. V was shortened by 2 bases and J by 4 bases, with 8 bases between the two germline ends. The CDR3 spans 12 residues. The DNA for the CDR3 is TGCAGCGTTGAATACATGGGCTATGGCTACACCTTC. This translates into CSVEYMGYGYTF.

A few counts support this clonotype. CDR3 DNA: TGTGCCAGCAGCGGATCATTATCAGTAGAGACCCAGTACTTC. Residues: CASSGSLSVETQYF. V gene TRBV9 combines with J gene TRBJ2-5; D not resolved. The CDR3 is 14 amino acids. Trimming stripped 3 bases from V and 4 bases from J, with 13 bases between. Germline lookup yields CDR1 SGDLS and CDR2 YYNGEE.

The V and J genes are TRBV18 and TRBJ1-2; D call uncertain. The CDR3 has 15 residues. CDR1 KGHSH and CDR2 LQKENI come from the germline V gene. V was shortened by 3 bases and J by 6 bases, with 17 bases between the two germline ends. CDR3 in DNA: TGTGCCAGCTCACCCGCCGCGATCGACCTCAATGGCTACACCTTC. This encodes CASSPAAIDLNGYTF.

The table lists this clonotype with many counts. The rearrangement links TRBV15 to TRBJ2-6; D call uncertain. Looked up from germline, CDR1 is LNHNV and CDR2 is YYDKDF (reference sequence). The CDR3 loop spans 15 amino acids. V shed 0 bases and J shed 1 base, with 4 bases lying between them. As DNA, the CDR3 is TGTGCCACCAGCAGAGATGGGTCTGGGGCCAACGTCCTGACTTTC. Protein product: CATSRDGSGANVLTF.

The chain carries TRBV28 and TRBJ2-5; 7 bases are shared with TRBD1. The junction had 4 bases not matched to a gene; V was cut back by 6 bases and J by 3 bases. Looked up from germline, CDR1 is MDHEN and CDR2 is SYDVKM. CDR3 size: 13 residues. The CDR3 bases are TGTGCCAGCAGAGGAACAGGGGAAGAGACCCAGTACTTC. Residues: CASRGTGEETQYF.

The rearrangement joins TRBV27 to TRBJ2-2, with 9 bases aligning to TRBD2. Trimming cost V 5 bases and J 0 bases; bases outside gene matches: 7. From germline, CDR1 is MNHEY and CDR2 SMNVEV (reference sequence). The CDR3 runs 17 residues. The CDR3 DNA reads TGTGCCAGCAGTCCGTGGACTAGCGATTCGAACACCGGGGAGCTGTTTTTT. Translated, it gives CASSPWTSDSNTGELFF.

This CDR3 is CASSPGQGDSPLHF. CDR3 nucleotide sequence: TGTGCCAGCTCACCCGGACAGGGGGATTCACCCCTCCACTTT. The chain links TRBV18 to TRBJ1-6, with 10 positions matching TRBD1. This CDR3 is built from 14 residues. The V and J ends lost 3 bases and 8 bases, in that order; junction bases with no gene match: 1. Germline values: CDR1 KGHSH, CDR2 LQKENI.

This clonotype was detected ten times or more. This rearrangement joins TRBV3-1 to TRBJ1-2; 7 bases line up with TRBD1. With 2 bases clipped from V and 4 bases from J, the junction kept 13 bases outside the gene matches. Germline CDR1 reads LGHDT; CDR2 reads YNNKEL (reference sequence). CDR3 size: 17 residues. CDR3 bases: TGTGCCAGCAGCCAAAATGGGGCTTCGGGACAGCCCTATGGCTACACCTTC. Its translation: CASSQNGASGQPYGYTF.

This clonotype occurred many times. This chain joins TRBV3-1 and TRBJ1-1; 7 bases match TRBD1. The CDR3 length is 15 residues. V gave up 2 bases and J gave up 6 bases; unmatched junction bases: 9. CDR1 is LGHDT, CDR2 YNNKEL, per germline (reference sequence). CDR3 sequence reads: CASSQREGAQAEAFF. In DNA, the CDR3 is TGTGCCAGCAGCCAACGGGAGGGGGCGCAGGCTGAAGCTTTCTTT. The complete variable domain, with remaining parts taken from reference TRBV3-1 and TRBJ1-1, reads DTAVSQTPKYLVTQMGNDKSIKCEQNLGHDTMYWYKQDSKKFLKIMFSYNNKELIINETVPNRFSPKSPDKAHLNLHINSLELGDSAVYFCASSQREGAQAEAFFGQGTRLTVV.

The chain recombines TRBV29-1 with TRBJ1-4; D unclear. The CDR3 has 13 amino acids. The germline V gene has CDR1 SQVTM and CDR2 ANQGSEA. V was shortened by 7 bases and J by 0 bases, with 9 bases between the two germline ends. The CDR3 DNA sequence: TGCAGCGGGTTTGGTGCAACTAATGAAAAACTGTTTTTT. Protein sequence: CSGFGATNEKLFF.

This clonotype was seen repeatedly, ten times or more. V gene TRBV29-1 combines with J gene TRBJ2-7; D is possibly TRBD2 (6 bases). Germline V gives CDR1 SQVTM, CDR2 ANQGSEA. The germline V and J ends were trimmed by 4 bases and 0 bases, with 13 bases remaining between them. CDR3 size: 14 residues. CDR3 sequence reads: CSVVRGGSSYEQYF. CDR3 nucleotides: TGCAGCGTTGTGCGGGGAGGAAGCTCCTACGAGCAGTACTTC.

This clonotype was found a few times. The chain recombines TRBV20-1 with TRBJ1-4; 8 bases align to TRBD1. The CDR3 runs 13 residues. The germline V gene encodes CDR1 DFQATT and CDR2 SNEGSKA (reference sequence). The V gene end was trimmed by 5 bases and the J gene end by 4 bases; junction bases not matched to a gene: 3. The CDR3 nucleotides read TGCAGTGCTGACGACAGGGGTAATGAAAAACTGTTTTTT. This sequence encodes CSADDRGNEKLFF.

J is TRBJ2-1 and V is TRBV2, with D unclear. The CDR3 is 11 amino acids. Germline loops: CDR1 SNHLY, CDR2 FYNNEI. The germline V and J ends were trimmed by 1 base and 8 bases, with 3 bases remaining between them. CDR3 loop: CASSEVHEQFF. For the CDR3, the DNA is TGTGCCAGCAGTGAAGTCCATGAGCAGTTCTTC.

The chain carries TRBV20-1 and TRBJ2-7; tentative D call: TRBD2 (6 bases). CDR3 size: 12 residues. Germline V gene data show CDR1 as DFQATT and CDR2 as SNEGSKA (reference sequence). Deletions cut 6 bases from V and 2 bases from J, with 11 bases between. Written as DNA, the CDR3 is TGCAGTGCGCGGTCTAGCGCCTACGAGCAGTACTTC. Its protein is CSARSSAYEQYF.

This clonotype has at least ten counts. V is TRBV27 and J is TRBJ2-2, with D unclear. Trimming stripped 5 bases from V and 3 bases from J, with 7 bases between. Germline CDR1 is MNHEY and CDR2 is SMNVEV (reference sequence). CDR3 size: 13 residues. The CDR3 here is CASSLGYTGELFF. Written as DNA, the CDR3 is TGTGCCAGCAGTCTAGGGTACACCGGGGAGCTGTTTTTT.

Ten or more counts support this clonotype. This chain links TRBV2 with TRBJ1-1; no firm D call. Germline V gene lookup returns CDR1 SNHLY and CDR2 FYNNEI. Trimming removed 10 bases at V and 2 bases at J, with 14 bases between. CDR3 size: 13 residues. The CDR3 sequence: CANRRSLNTEAFF. For the CDR3, the DNA is TGTGCCAACCGGCGGTCACTAAACACTGAAGCTTTCTTT. Based on the CDR3 plus reference TRBV2 and TRBJ1-1, the full variable domain is EPEVTQTPSHQVTQMGQEVILRCVPISNHLYFYWYRQILGQKVEFLVSFYNNEISEKSEIFDDQFSVERPDGSNFTLKIRSTKLEDSAMYFCANRRSLNTEAFFGQGTRLTVV.

At least ten counts were recorded for this clonotype. The chain joins TRBV15 to TRBJ1-1; TRBD1 matches 8 bases. The V and J ends lost 0 bases and 7 bases, in that order; junction bases with no gene match: 10. The CDR3 extends over 16 amino acids. CDR1 and CDR2 (germline): LNHNV, YYDKDF (reference sequence). CDR3 residues: CATSRDGRGTGDEAFF. CDR3 DNA sequence: TGTGCCACCAGCAGAGATGGGAGAGGGACAGGCGATGAAGCTTTCTTT.